Below are 19 T cell receptor beta chains sequenced from a single sample in a study of CD4 and CD8 cells across lung adenocarcinoma regions. TCRdb passed the PCR reads through MiXCR, listing each CDR3 protein once. In the table there are 16,000 or so distinct CDR3 sequences, about half of which are singletons. Sequenced sample: CD8+ T cells from the center of a lung tumor. The receptors stem from a female donor with lung adenocarcinoma. The CD4 and CD8 labels of this study may be unreliable.

In its sample, this clonotype was seen a few times. The gene calls are TRBV25-1 and TRBJ2-1; unclear D gene. Germline-derived CDR1 and CDR2 are MGHDK and SYGVNS. The CDR3 covers 12 residues. V lost 11 bases and J lost 0, with 8 bases in between. CDR3 sequence (DNA): TGTGCCTCTAGGAGCTCCTACAATGAGCAGTTCTTC. Its translation: CASRSSYNEQFF. Supplemented by reference TRBV25-1 and TRBJ2-1, the full variable domain reads EADIYQTPRYLVIGTGKKITLECSQTMGHDKMYWYQQDPGMELHLIHYSYGVNSTEKGDLSSESTVSRIRTEHFPLTLESARPSHTSQYLCASRSSYNEQFFGPGTRLTVL.

The gene calls are TRBV11-2 and TRBJ2-1; 12 nucleotides agree with TRBD2. The J call is in doubt because the DNA end fits TRBJ2-5 better. This CDR3 has 17 amino acids. Germline CDR1 SGHAT, CDR2 FQNNGV. CDR3 DNA: TGTGCCAGCAGCTTAGTAGGGCTAGCGGGAGGGCGCGAGACCCAGTACTTC. This sequence encodes CASSLVGLAGGRETQYF.

This chain uses TRBV4-1 with TRBJ2-1; 9 bases fit TRBD2. The CDR3 length is 15 residues. The junction had 5 bases not matched to a gene; V was cut back by 3 bases and J by 5 bases. Germline values: CDR1 MGHRA, CDR2 YSYEKL. The CDR3 loop is CASSQGLADDNEQFF. CDR3 DNA: TGCGCCAGCAGCCAGGGACTAGCAGACGACAATGAGCAGTTCTTC.

Judged by abundance, this clonotype is medium-sized. The chain has TRBV6-5 and TRBJ2-1; the D gene is possibly TRBD1 (5 bases). CDR3 length equals 12 residues. CDR1 is MNHEY and CDR2 is SVGAGI in the germline V gene. V shed 2 bases and J shed 6 bases, with 5 bases lying between them. CDR3 coding DNA: TGTGCCAGCAGTTACGACAGCAATGAGCAGTTCTTC. It codes for CASSYDSNEQFF.

The rearrangement links TRBV12-3 or TRBV12-4 to TRBJ1-1; TRBD1 aligns across 7 bases. J was trimmed by 0 bases and V by 6 bases; bases with no gene match: 4. The CDR3 consists of 14 residues. Here the CDR3 reads CASRHRGMNTEAFF. The CDR3 nucleotides are TGTGCCAGCAGGCACAGGGGTATGAACACTGAAGCTTTCTTT.

In regard to this clonotype: A junction end diverges from the germline sequence, so it may reflect a read error. The chain is built from TRBV6-1 and TRBJ2-3, with TRBD2 as a possible D gene (7 bases). The germline V gene has CDR1 MNHNS and CDR2 SASEGT. The CDR3 is 16 amino acids. The CDR3 protein is CASREAGGGAPNTQYF. CDR3 sequence (DNA): TGTGCCAGCAGGGAAGCTGGGGGGGGGGCCCCCAATACGCAGTACTTT.

A few counts support this clonotype. This rearrangement joins TRBV6-1 to TRBJ2-1; D is possibly TRBD2 (6 bases). Per the germline V gene, CDR1 is MNHNS and CDR2 is SASEGT. The CDR3 is 14 amino acids. With 10 bases removed from V and 4 bases from J, the gap between germline ends came to 17 bases. The CDR3 loop is CATSRVADYNEQFF. The CDR3 nucleotides read TGTGCCACCTCTAGGGTAGCGGATTACAATGAGCAGTTCTTC.

This clonotype was seen only once. The chain uses TRBV11-2 and TRBJ2-1, with D perhaps matching TRBD2 (5 bases). Looked up from germline, CDR1 is SGHAT and CDR2 is FQNNGV. V was shortened by 3 bases and J by 8 bases, with 17 bases between the two germline ends. This CDR3 is built from 15 residues. For the CDR3, the DNA is TGTGCCAGCAGCTTTTTGAGCGGCCCCGTCGATGAGCAGTTCTTC. The encoded protein is CASSFLSGPVDEQFF.

The sample holds one count of this clonotype. The chain uses TRBV27 and TRBJ1-2; TRBD1 aligns across 7 bases. The CDR3 totals 13 residues. Germline V CDR1 and CDR2: MNHEY, SMNVEV (reference sequence). Trimming cost V 0 bases and J 7 bases; bases outside gene matches: 2. The CDR3 DNA reads TGTGCCAGCAGTTTATCAGACAGGGCTGGCTACACCTTC. Its translation is CASSLSDRAGYTF.

The V and J genes are TRBV7-2 and TRBJ2-5; D perhaps matches TRBD2 (6 bases). The last part of the DNA fits TRBJ2-1 better; the J call may be wrong. This CDR3 is 15 amino acids long. Germline CDR1 is SGHTA and CDR2 is FQGNSA. Here the CDR3 reads CASSLDGGAYNEQFF. The CDR3 DNA is TGTGCCAGCAGCTTAGATGGCGGGGCCTACAATGAGCAGTTCTTC.

With regard to this clonotype: A junction end diverges from the germline sequence, so it may reflect a read error. The chain is built from TRBV27 and TRBJ2-4; tentatively, D is TRBD1 or TRBD2 (5 bases each). Germline CDR1 reads MNHEY; CDR2 reads SMNVEV (reference sequence). This CDR3 is 13 amino acids long. CDR3 nucleotide sequence: TGCGTCACGGGGCTGAGAGCCCAAAACACTCAGTACTTC. Protein: CVTGLRAQNTQYF.

As to this clonotype: The junction differs from germline at one of its ends, possibly a read error. V and J are TRBV6-1 and TRBJ2-3; D might be TRBD1 or TRBD2, each matching 6 bases. CDR1 is MNHNS, CDR2 SASEGT, per germline. This CDR3 spans 15 amino acids. The CDR3 DNA reads TGTGCCAGGGGGCCCGGGGGCCGGGACCCAGAGACGCAGTACTTT. The encoded protein is CARGPGGRDPETQYF.

The chain uses TRBV6-1 and TRBJ2-1; TRBD1 or TRBD2 may be the D gene (5 bases each). The last part of the DNA fits TRBJ2-7 better; the J call may be wrong. Germline CDR1 is MNHNS and CDR2 is SASEGT. This CDR3 has 14 amino acids. The CDR3 loop reads CASSKTVGAYEQYF. The CDR3 nucleotides are TGTGCCAGCAGCAAGACGGTGGGGGCCTACGAGCAGTACTTC.

The chain recombines TRBV6-2 or TRBV6-3 with TRBJ1-2; 10 nucleotides align to TRBD1. The length of the CDR3 is 15 residues. V shed 6 bases and J 8 bases; nucleotides not matched to a gene: 12. The germline V gene encodes CDR1 MNHEY and CDR2 SVGEGT. The CDR3 coding sequence is TGTGCCAGCAGCAACCCGGGACAGGGGATGTTCGGCTACACCTTC. It specifies CASSNPGQGMFGYTF.

The chain joins TRBV27 to TRBJ2-5, with a weak D call TRBD1 (5 bases). Per germline, CDR1 MNHEY and CDR2 SMNVEV (reference sequence). The V and J ends lost 4 bases and 5 bases respectively, with 11 bases between them. This CDR3 contains 13 residues. Here the CDR3 reads CASSSDRGETQYF. The CDR3 DNA is TGTGCCAGCAGTTCCGACAGAGGCGAGACCCAGTACTTC.

CDR3 protein: CASSLTGPPEVETQYF. The CDR3 bases are TGCGCCAGCAGCCTAACTGGCCCTCCCGAGGTGGAGACCCAGTACTTC. V usage is TRBV4-3 and J usage is TRBJ2-1, with D uncertain. The end of the DNA aligns better with TRBJ2-5, so the J call may be wrong. The germline V gene has CDR1 LGHNA and CDR2 YSLEER. This CDR3 comprises 16 residues.

The chain joins TRBV6-1 to TRBJ1-6; D may be TRBD1 (5 bases). V was shortened by 7 bases and J by 1 base, with 17 bases between the two germline ends. The CDR3 runs to 17 residues. Germline CDR1 and CDR2: MNHNS and SASEGT. The chain's CDR3 is CASKAGLRGSYNSPLHF. The CDR3 region has the DNA TGTGCCAGCAAAGCAGGACTTCGGGGGTCCTATAATTCACCCCTCCACTTT.

V is TRBV7-3 and J is TRBJ2-1; 9 bases are shared with TRBD2. V lost 4 bases, J lost 6 bases, and 10 bases stayed unmatched. Germline V gene data show CDR1 as SGHTA and CDR2 as FQGTGA. The CDR3 is 16 residues long. As DNA, the CDR3 is TGTGCCAGCAGCTCGAAGAGCGGGAGGTTAGGCAATGAGCAGTTCTTC. This sequence encodes CASSSKSGRLGNEQFF.

The rearrangement uses TRBV6-1 and TRBJ1-5; D perhaps matches TRBD1 (6 bases). The CDR3 runs 15 residues. Trimming stripped 6 bases from V and 1 base from J, with 13 bases between. Germline CDR1 MNHNS, CDR2 SASEGT. CDR3 sequence: CASRPGELSNQPQHF. CDR3 in DNA: TGTGCCAGCAGGCCAGGGGAGTTGAGCAATCAGCCCCAGCATTTT.